This T cell receptor beta chain was recorded in a study of neurological immune-mediated disorders. Overall study results and limits: The absence of shared CDR3 amino acid sequences among expanded clones across subjects suggests private repertoires in all groups.

This clonotype was recorded many times. Its antigen remains unknown. Germline V CDR1 and CDR2: MNHEY, SMNVEV (reference sequence). This CDR3 region has 14 residues. Between the trimmed V and J ends, which lost 5 bases and 3 bases, there was a span of 14 bases. Libraries used 2 million unsorted PBMCs kept frozen in RNAlater. The cDNA was synthesized by 5'RACE incorporating 10-nucleotide random UMIs. MiXCR was run by TCRdb on the 5' RACE reads, yielding one entry per CDR3 protein. The sample includes 28,000 or so distinct CDR3 sequences, around 12% seen only once; the top ten take 7.8%. The specimen sequenced was PBMCs. V gene TRBV27 combines with J gene TRBJ2-7; weak D call: TRBD2 (6 bases). The source is a man aged 60-69 years in good health. CDR3 protein: CASSPSGVFYEQYF. CDR3 DNA: TGTGCCAGCAGTCCTTCGGGGGTGTTCTACGAGCAGTACTTC.